Listed below are T cell receptor beta chains from one sample, sequenced in a study of blood T cell repertoires in COVID-19. TCRdb's copy holds only in-frame clones and misses some; the assay was immunoSEQ multiplex PCR. The repertoire has more than 250,000 clones, around 86% of them found once; the top ten carry under 11%. Sequences were obtained from PBMCs or T cells enriched from blood (not recorded which). Receptors originate from a woman younger than 30 who had recovered from COVID-19. The CDR3 runs from the conserved cysteine through the conserved F or W.

>TRBV11-2|16
CASSLGTGALNQPQHF
>TRBV2|15
CASSGTRGFNSEQFF
>TRBV28|14
CASLQGGNTGELFF
>TRBV5-1|14
CASSGTGSSNEQFF
>TRBV30|13
CAWTWGWNSPLHF
>TRBV7-9|13
CASSLVSGGGAFF
>TRBV27|15
CASGRLAGGQETQYF
>TRBV6-5|16
CASSYSSPGRDNEQYF
>TRBV28|15
CASSDGQGLNYGYTF
>TRBV13|14
CASTFDKNYNEQFF
>TRBV28|14
CASSLTSPNNEQFF
>TRBV7-2|14
CASSFGGGTDTQYF
>TRBV4-1|14
CASAAGASTDTQYF
>TRBV5-1|13
CASSSPQGFGYTF
>TRBV7-2|15
CASSKRQGARTEAFF
>TRBV30|15
CAWSSGSSYNSPLHF
>TRBV5-6|15
CASSLRDWYKETQYF
>TRBV7-6|15
CASSLVVRRGETQYF
>TRBV30|14
CAWSVLEEGTEAFF
>TRBV5-1|14
CASSLLGRGNTIYF
>TRBV7-2|14
CASSQAGSYNEQFF
>TRBV5-6|16
CASSPTSGGDPYEQYF
>TRBV7-9|16
CASSLNPRDTRSEQFF
>TRBV6-6|14
CASSYAGYNQPQHF
>TRBV3-1/TRBV3-2|13
CASSQQGARGYTF
>TRBV7-6|14
CASSRSGGNQPQHF
>TRBV5-1|13
CASSLQGDTEAFF
>TRBV30|12
CAWSPQGIEQYF
>TRBV7-9|15
CASSLISGSRNEQFF
>TRBV27|14
CASRLEQMNTEAFF
>TRBV5-1|12
CASRDNEYEQYF